This T cell receptor (beta chain) was identified in a study of blood T cell repertoires in COVID-19. On the study more broadly: Material from acute and convalescent COVID-19 was sourced from the United States, Italy and Spain. Sample material is recorded as cDNA or gDNA derived from T cells, B-cell-depleted T cells, or PBMCs.

As handled by the study authors: Amplifying reference gene primers gave estimates of nucleated cell counts. The assay was immunoSEQ multiplex PCR, and TCRdb's table has in-frame clones only and misses some. The DNA gave D and trimming, while V, J and clone size come from that table. Of about 48,000 clones in the sample, 80% to 90% are singletons; the top ten hold less than 9.5%. This CDR3 region has 16 residues. The germline CDR1 and CDR2 sequences are MRHNA and SNTAGT. V shed 5 bases, J shed 2 bases, and the junction held 6 bases outside the gene matches. Sequenced input: peripheral blood. This receptor was obtained from a man aged 35-49 years with acute or convalescent COVID-19. The genes are TRBV6-4 and TRBJ2-2; 9 nucleotides align to TRBD2. CDR3 in DNA: TGTGCCAGCAGTCCCCGCGGGGGGGATAACACCGGGGAGCTGTTTTTT. This gives the protein CASSPRGGDNTGELFF.